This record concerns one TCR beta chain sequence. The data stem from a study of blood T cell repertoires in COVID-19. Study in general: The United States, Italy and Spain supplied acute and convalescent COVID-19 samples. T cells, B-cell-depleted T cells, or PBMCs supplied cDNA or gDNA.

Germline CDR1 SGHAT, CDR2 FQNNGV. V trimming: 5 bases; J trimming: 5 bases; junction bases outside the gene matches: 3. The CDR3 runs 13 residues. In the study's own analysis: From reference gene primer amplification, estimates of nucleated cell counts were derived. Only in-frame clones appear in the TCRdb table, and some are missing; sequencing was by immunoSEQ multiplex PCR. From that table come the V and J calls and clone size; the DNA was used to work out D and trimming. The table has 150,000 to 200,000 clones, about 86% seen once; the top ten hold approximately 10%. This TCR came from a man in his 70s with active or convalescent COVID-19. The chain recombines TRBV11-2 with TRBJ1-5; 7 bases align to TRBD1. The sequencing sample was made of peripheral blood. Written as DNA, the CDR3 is TGTGCCAGCAGCAGGGACAGAGATCAGCCCCAGCATTTT. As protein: CASSRDRDQPQHF. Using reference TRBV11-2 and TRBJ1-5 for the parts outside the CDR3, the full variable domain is EAGVAQSPRYKIIEKRQSVAFWCNPISGHATLYWYQQILGQGPKLLIQFQNNGVVDDSQLPKDRFSAERLKGVDSTLKIQPAKLEDSAVYLCASSRDRDQPQHFGDGTRLSIL.